The rows below give T cell receptor beta chains drawn from one sample of a study of blood T cells in healthy people across ages. TCRdb fed the 5' RACE reads into MiXCR, producing one record per CDR3 protein. The sample includes 1,100,000 or so distinct CDR3 sequences, under 45% of them seen just once. Sequencing was carried out using blood. The receptor source for this set is a woman aged 55-70 years in good health. Both conserved end residues are part of each CDR3. A D gene is named only where the DNA matches it firmly. Expanded clones are given a class, and other clones once, few, many or no size at all.

v_gene: TRBV4-2
abundance: NA
j_gene: TRBJ2-7
d_gene: NA
CDR3aa: CASSQFDLSGTSYEQYF
CDR3nt: TGTGCCAGCAGCCAGTTTGATCTTAGCGGCACCTCCTACGAGCAGTACTTC

v_gene: TRBV20-1
abundance: NA
j_gene: TRBJ2-7
d_gene: NA
CDR3aa: CSASSSQRPTSEQYF
CDR3nt: TGCAGTGCTAGCAGTAGCCAAAGACCTACGAGCGAGCAGTACTTC

v_gene: TRBV28
abundance: NA
j_gene: TRBJ2-7
d_gene: NA
CDR3aa: CASSTNRDSYEQYF
CDR3nt: TGTGCCAGCAGTACAAACAGGGATTCCTACGAGCAGTACTTC

v_gene: TRBV12-3/TRBV12-4
abundance: many
j_gene: TRBJ1-4
d_gene: TRBD1
CDR3aa: CASSLTGGDEKLFF
CDR3nt: TGTGCCAGCAGTCTTACAGGGGGCGATGAAAAACTGTTTTTT

v_gene: TRBV28
abundance: few
j_gene: TRBJ1-1
d_gene: NA
CDR3aa: CASSPNLRGTEAFF
CDR3nt: TGTGCCAGCAGCCCAAACCTCAGGGGAACTGAAGCTTTCTTT

v_gene: TRBV2
abundance: many
j_gene: TRBJ2-7
d_gene: NA
CDR3aa: CASSERFWGQYF
CDR3nt: TGTGCCAGCAGTGAAAGGTTTTGGGGGCAGTACTTC

v_gene: TRBV29-1
abundance: NA
j_gene: TRBJ1-4
d_gene: NA
CDR3aa: CSVGVGEKLFF
CDR3nt: TGCAGCGTTGGAGTCGGGGAAAAACTGTTTTTT

v_gene: TRBV6-6
abundance: NA
j_gene: TRBJ2-3
d_gene: NA
CDR3aa: CASSYGSPQEDTQYF
CDR3nt: TGTGCCAGCAGTTACGGGTCACCCCAGGAAGATACGCAGTATTTT

v_gene: TRBV12-3/TRBV12-4
abundance: NA
j_gene: TRBJ1-2
d_gene: NA
CDR3aa: CASSLRRGDTTALSGYTF
CDR3nt: TGTGCCAGCAGTTTGCGGCGCGGGGACACGACCGCGCTTTCGGGCTACACCTTC

v_gene: TRBV29-1
abundance: NA
j_gene: TRBJ1-2
d_gene: NA
CDR3aa: CSVAYRDGYTF
CDR3nt: TGCAGCGTTGCATACAGGGACGGCTACACCTTC

v_gene: TRBV29-1
abundance: few
j_gene: TRBJ1-5
d_gene: TRBD1
CDR3aa: CSVSTGLQPQHF
CDR3nt: TGCAGCGTGTCGACAGGGCTTCAGCCCCAGCATTTT

v_gene: TRBV10-3
abundance: few
j_gene: TRBJ2-1
d_gene: NA
CDR3aa: CAISDPSYNEQFF
CDR3nt: TGTGCCATCAGTGATCCTAGCTACAATGAGCAGTTCTTC

v_gene: TRBV3-1
abundance: NA
j_gene: TRBJ1-1
d_gene: NA
CDR3aa: CASSPTMNTEAFF
CDR3nt: TGTGCCAGCAGCCCTACTATGAACACTGAAGCTTTCTTT

v_gene: TRBV7-3
abundance: NA
j_gene: TRBJ1-2
d_gene: TRBD1
CDR3aa: CASSLTGGTGEGYTF
CDR3nt: TGTGCCAGCAGCTTAACGGGAGGGACAGGGGAGGGCTACACCTTC

v_gene: TRBV5-1
abundance: NA
j_gene: TRBJ2-7
d_gene: NA
CDR3aa: CASSLVVSAAGPTEQYF
CDR3nt: TGCGCCAGCAGCTTGGTCGTATCCGCTGCGGGACCTACTGAGCAGTACTTC

v_gene: TRBV20-1
abundance: NA
j_gene: TRBJ2-1
d_gene: NA
CDR3aa: CSARLGGRSSYNEQFF
CDR3nt: TGCAGTGCTCGCCTTGGGGGACGAAGCTCCTACAATGAGCAGTTCTTC

v_gene: TRBV12-3/TRBV12-4
abundance: NA
j_gene: TRBJ2-5
d_gene: NA
CDR3aa: CASSWGGPSLGKYF
CDR3nt: TGTGCCAGCAGTTGGGGCGGGCCCTCGTTAGGAAAGTACTTC